This entry is about one T cell receptor (beta chain). The antigen remains unidentified. The CDR3 totals 14 residues. Between the trimmed V and J ends, which lost 3 bases and 2 bases, there was a span of 10 bases. Germline assignment: CDR1 SEHNR and CDR2 FQNEAQ (reference sequence). This sample is drawn from a study of blood T cells in healthy people across ages. Across the study: Template switching recovered approximately one barcoded beta molecule for every two T cells.

Using a J-beta primer mix together with a sample-barcoded 5' primer, a second PCR was run for about 6 to 11 cycles. Each CDR3 protein is one row after TCRdb ran MiXCR on the 5' RACE reads. The sample has about 1,600,000 distinct CDR3 sequences, approximately 40% seen once. Findings and limits, study-wide: Measured against age, TCR beta diversity per million T cells decreased in a roughly linear manner.

This TCR came from a woman aged 18-35 years in good health. Sequencing used blood. The chain joins TRBV7-9 to TRBJ1-1; D gene uncertain. CDR3 sequence (DNA): TGTGCCAGCAGCTTGGGCGTGAGAAACACTGAAGCTTTCTTT. Protein: CASSLGVRNTEAFF.